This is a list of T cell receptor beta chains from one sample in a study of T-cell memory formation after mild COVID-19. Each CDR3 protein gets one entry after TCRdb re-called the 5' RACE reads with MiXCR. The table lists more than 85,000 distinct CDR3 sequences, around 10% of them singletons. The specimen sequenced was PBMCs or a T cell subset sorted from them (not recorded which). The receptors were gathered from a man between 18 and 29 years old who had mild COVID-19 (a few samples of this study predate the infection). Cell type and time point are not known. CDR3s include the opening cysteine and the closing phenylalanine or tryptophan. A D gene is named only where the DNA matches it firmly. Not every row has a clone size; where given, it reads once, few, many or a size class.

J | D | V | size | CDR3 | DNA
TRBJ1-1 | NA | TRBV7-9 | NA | CASSFITGLNTEAFF | TGTGCCAGCAGCTTTATCACAGGGTTGAACACTGAAGCTTTCTTT
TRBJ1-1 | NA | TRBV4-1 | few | CASSYTRRGTEAFF | TGCGCCAGCAGCTACACCCGCAGGGGCACTGAAGCTTTCTTT
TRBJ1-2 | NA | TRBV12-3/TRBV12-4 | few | CASSLTGYGYTF | TGTGCCAGCAGTTTAACAGGGTATGGCTACACCTTC
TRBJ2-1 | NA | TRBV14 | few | CASRPSNGNEQFF | TGTGCCAGCAGGCCTAGCAATGGCAATGAGCAGTTCTTC
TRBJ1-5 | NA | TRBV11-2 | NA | CASSLDAMYSNQPQHF | TGTGCCAGCAGCTTAGACGCCATGTATAGCAATCAGCCCCAGCATTTT
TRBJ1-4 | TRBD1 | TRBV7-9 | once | CASSASRDRVSDEKLFF | TGTGCCAGCAGCGCCTCCCGGGACAGGGTGAGCGATGAAAAACTGTTTTTT
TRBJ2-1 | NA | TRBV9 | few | CASSTSDWPNEQFF | TGTGCCAGCAGCACCTCCGACTGGCCCAATGAGCAGTTCTTC
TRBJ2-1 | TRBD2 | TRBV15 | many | CATSRQSGLAGPNEQFF | TGTGCCACCAGCAGACAGTCCGGACTAGCGGGGCCCAATGAGCAGTTCTTC
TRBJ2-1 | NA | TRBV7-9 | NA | CASSLDGNNEQFF | TGTGCCAGCAGCTTAGATGGAAACAATGAGCAGTTCTTC
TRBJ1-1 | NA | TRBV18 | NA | CASSWGGDTEAFF | TGTGCCAGCTCATGGGGGGGCGACACTGAAGCTTTCTTT
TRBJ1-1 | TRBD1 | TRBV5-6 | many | CASSFGGQGAIDAEAFF | TGTGCCAGCAGCTTCGGGGGACAGGGGGCGATTGACGCTGAAGCTTTCTTT
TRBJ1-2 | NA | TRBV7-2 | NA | CASSLRTVQYGYTF | TGTGCCAGCAGCTTACGGACGGTTCAATATGGCTACACCTTC
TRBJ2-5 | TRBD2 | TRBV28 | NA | CASSLLGGGETQYF | TGTGCCAGCAGTTTATTGGGGGGGGGAGAGACCCAGTACTTC
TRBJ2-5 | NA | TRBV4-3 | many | CASSLKGGVETQYF | TGCGCCAGCAGCCTAAAGGGGGGGGTAGAGACCCAGTACTTC
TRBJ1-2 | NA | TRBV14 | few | CASGTGAGGYGYTF | TGTGCCAGCGGAACGGGGGCCGGAGGCTATGGCTACACCTTC
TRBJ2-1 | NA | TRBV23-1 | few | CASSQIPSGYEQFF | TGCGCCAGCAGTCAAATCCCCTCGGGGTATGAGCAGTTCTTC
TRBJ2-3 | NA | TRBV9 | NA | CASSVEAVVGGLTDTQYF | TGTGCCAGCAGCGTAGAAGCTGTCGTCGGGGGCCTCACAGATACGCAGTATTTT
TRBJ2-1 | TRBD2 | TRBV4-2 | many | CASSQGVAGGPSYNEQFF | TGTGCCAGCAGCCAAGGGGTAGCGGGGGGGCCGTCGTACAATGAGCAGTTCTTC
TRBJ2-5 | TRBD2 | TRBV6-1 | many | CASSETAGGPETQYF | TGTGCCAGCAGTGAAACGGCGGGGGGGCCTGAGACCCAGTACTTC
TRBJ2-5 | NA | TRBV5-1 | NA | CASSSYGSQETQYF | TGCGCCAGCAGCTCCTACGGGAGCCAAGAGACCCAGTACTTC